Following are 7 T cell receptor beta chains from one sample sequenced in a study of tumor-infiltrating lymphocytes in glioblastoma multiforme. Three nested ARM-PCR rounds with V-beta and C-beta primers built TCRB libraries. TCRdb independently ran MiXCR on the multiplex PCR reads; one entry per CDR3 protein. The sample records about 32,000 distinct CDR3 sequences, under 70% being singletons. The specimen was brain tumor tissue. These receptors came from a male donor with glioblastoma.

V gene TRBV18 combines with J gene TRBJ2-3; D unclear. Gene TRBJ1-5 matches the end of the DNA better, so the J call may be wrong. This CDR3 comprises 14 residues. Germline CDR1 reads KGHSH; CDR2 reads LQKENI. The CDR3 DNA reads as TGTGCCAGCTCGAACCGCGACCTCACAGATACGCAGCATTTT. Its translation is CASSNRDLTDTQHF.

The V call is TRBV10-3, the J call TRBJ2-3, with D unresolved. V dropped 6 bases and J dropped 0 bases, with 16 bases sitting between them. Looked up from germline, CDR1 is ENHRY and CDR2 is SYGVKD. This CDR3 has 16 amino acids. The CDR3 sequence is CAISDLAAYSTDTQYF. CDR3 in DNA: TGTGCCATCAGCGATCTGGCGGCCTATAGCACAGATACGCAGTATTTT.

Written as DNA, the CDR3 is TGTGCCTGCACCACCAGCGGGATCACTGAAGCTTTCTTT. Protein product: CACTTSGITEAFF. The chain has TRBV6-5 and TRBJ1-1; no clear D. Germline V gives CDR1 MNHEY, CDR2 SVGAGI. This CDR3 comprises 13 residues. Trimming took 11 bases from V and 4 from J, leaving 17 bases between them.

The rearrangement joins TRBV5-4 to TRBJ2-5; 9 positions agree with TRBD1. The CDR3 runs 14 residues. V lost 3 bases, J lost 4 bases, and 4 bases stayed unmatched. CDR1 and CDR2 from the germline V gene are SGHNT and YYREEE (reference sequence). Here the CDR3 DNA reads TGTGCCAGCAGCTCGCCGGACAGGGGAGAGACCCAGTACTTC. It is translated as CASSSPDRGETQYF.

The chain is built from TRBV2 and TRBJ2-7; D is undetermined. The CDR3 has 13 residues. V dropped 2 bases and J dropped 3 bases, with 8 bases sitting between them. The germline CDR1 and CDR2 sequences are SNHLY and FYNNEI. The CDR3 region is CASSELPNYEQYF. The CDR3 DNA follows: TGTGCCAGCAGTGAACTACCGAACTACGAGCAGTACTTC.

The rearrangement uses TRBV10-3 and TRBJ2-2; no definite D call. V dropped 3 bases and J dropped 0 bases, with 11 bases sitting between them. This CDR3 region has 16 residues. Germline lookup yields CDR1 ENHRY and CDR2 SYGVKD. The CDR3 DNA reads TGTGCCATCAGTGAAATGGACCCTGCGAACACCGGGGAGCTGTTTTTT. It encodes CAISEMDPANTGELFF.

This clonotype was picked up many times. This chain uses TRBV6-6 with TRBJ2-3; 10 positions match TRBD2. Trimming removed 5 bases from V and 13 bases from J; junction bases left unmatched: 12. CDR1 is MNHNY and CDR2 is SVGAGI in the germline V gene (reference sequence). There are 14 residues in the CDR3. The CDR3 sequence is CASSQGLAEAPEYF. CDR3 coding DNA: TGTGCCAGCAGTCAAGGACTAGCGGAGGCCCCGGAGTATTTT.